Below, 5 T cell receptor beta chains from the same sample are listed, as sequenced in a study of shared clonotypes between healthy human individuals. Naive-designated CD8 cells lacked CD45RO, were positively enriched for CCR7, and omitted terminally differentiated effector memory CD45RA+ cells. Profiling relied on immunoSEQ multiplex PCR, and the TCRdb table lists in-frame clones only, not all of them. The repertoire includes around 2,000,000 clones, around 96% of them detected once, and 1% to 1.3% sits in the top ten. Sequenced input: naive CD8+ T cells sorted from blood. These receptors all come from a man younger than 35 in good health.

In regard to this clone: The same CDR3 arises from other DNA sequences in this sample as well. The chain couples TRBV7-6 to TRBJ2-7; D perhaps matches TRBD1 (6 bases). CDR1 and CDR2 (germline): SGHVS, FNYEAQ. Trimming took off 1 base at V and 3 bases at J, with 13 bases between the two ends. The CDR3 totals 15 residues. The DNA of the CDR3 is TGTGCCAGCAGCTTAGAGGCAGGGGCTAACTACGAGCAGTACTTC. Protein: CASSLEAGANYEQYF.

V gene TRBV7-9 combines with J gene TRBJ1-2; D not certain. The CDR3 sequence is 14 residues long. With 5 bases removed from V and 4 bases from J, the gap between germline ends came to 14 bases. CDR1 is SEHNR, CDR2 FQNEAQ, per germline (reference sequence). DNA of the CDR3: TGTGCCAGCAGCCCTCGGGAGAGCTTCTATGGCTACACCTTC. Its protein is CASSPRESFYGYTF.

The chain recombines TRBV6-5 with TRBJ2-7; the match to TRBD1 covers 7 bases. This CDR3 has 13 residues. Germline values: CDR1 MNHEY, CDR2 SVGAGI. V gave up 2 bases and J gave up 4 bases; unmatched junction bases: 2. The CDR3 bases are TGTGCCAGCAGTTACACAGGGGCGTACGAGCAGTACTTC. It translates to CASSYTGAYEQYF.

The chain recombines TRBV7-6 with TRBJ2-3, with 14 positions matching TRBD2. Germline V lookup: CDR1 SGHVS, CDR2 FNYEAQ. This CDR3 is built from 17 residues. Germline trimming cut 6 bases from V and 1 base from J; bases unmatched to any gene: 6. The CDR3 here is CASSWGLAGVGTDTQYF. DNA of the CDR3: TGTGCCAGCAGTTGGGGACTAGCGGGGGTCGGCACAGATACGCAGTATTTT.

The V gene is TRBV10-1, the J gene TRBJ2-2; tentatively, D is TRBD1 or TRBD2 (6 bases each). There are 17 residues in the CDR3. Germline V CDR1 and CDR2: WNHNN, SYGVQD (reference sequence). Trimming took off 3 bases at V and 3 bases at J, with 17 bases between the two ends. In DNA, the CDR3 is TGCGCCAGCAGTGACTCCTTGGGGGGCCTATACACCGGGGAGCTGTTTTTT. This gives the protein CASSDSLGGLYTGELFF.